This T cell receptor (beta chain) was recorded in a study of T cells in Graves' hyperthyroidism and ophthalmopathy. This CDR3 spans 14 amino acids. Germline-derived CDR1 and CDR2 are LNHDA and SQIVND (reference sequence). V dropped 5 bases and J dropped 6; count of bases not matched to a gene: 8. RNA transcripts provided the source from which TCR beta CDR3 regions were amplified. A set of HTBI primers served as the primers for a first-round RT-PCR of the TCR CDR3. TCRdb fed the multiplex PCR reads into MiXCR, producing one record per CDR3 protein. The sample has some 700,000 distinct CDR3 sequences, 17% seen once. This clonotype was detected many times.

The rearrangement joins TRBV19 to TRBJ2-5; 8 positions match TRBD1. Material for sequencing was blood. This clonotype was obtained from a man aged 45 to 65 with Graves' hyperthyroidism. CDR3 sequence (DNA): TGTGCCAGTAGTGGAACAGGGGGAGCGAAGACCCAGTACTTC. Translated: CASSGTGGAKTQYF.